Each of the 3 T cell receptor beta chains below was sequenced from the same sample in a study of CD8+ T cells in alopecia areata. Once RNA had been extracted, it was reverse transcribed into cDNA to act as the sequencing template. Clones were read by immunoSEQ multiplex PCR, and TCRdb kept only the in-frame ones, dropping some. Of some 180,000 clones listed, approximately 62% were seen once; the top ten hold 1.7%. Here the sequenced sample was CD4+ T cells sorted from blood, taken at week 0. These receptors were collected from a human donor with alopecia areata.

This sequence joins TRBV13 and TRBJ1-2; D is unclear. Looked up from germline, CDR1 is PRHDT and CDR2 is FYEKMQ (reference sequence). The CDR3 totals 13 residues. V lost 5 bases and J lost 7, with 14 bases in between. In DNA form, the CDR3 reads TGTGCCAGCAGCCCTACCCACATGACTGGCTACACCTTC. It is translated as CASSPTHMTGYTF.

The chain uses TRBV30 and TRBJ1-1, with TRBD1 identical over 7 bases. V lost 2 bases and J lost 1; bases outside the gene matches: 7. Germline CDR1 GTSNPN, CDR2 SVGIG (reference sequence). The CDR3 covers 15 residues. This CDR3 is CAWSLPGTANTEAFF. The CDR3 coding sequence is TGTGCCTGGAGTTTACCCGGGACAGCGAACACTGAAGCTTTCTTT.

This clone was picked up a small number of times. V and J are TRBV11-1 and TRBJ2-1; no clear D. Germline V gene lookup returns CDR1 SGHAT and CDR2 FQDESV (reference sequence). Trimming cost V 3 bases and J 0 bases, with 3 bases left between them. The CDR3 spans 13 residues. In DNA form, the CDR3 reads TGTGCCAGCAGCTTCGACTCCTACAATGAGCAGTTCTTC. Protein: CASSFDSYNEQFF.